Listed below are T cell receptor beta chains from one sample, sequenced in a study of regulatory T cells in long-lasting Graves disease. TCRdb re-analysed the multiplex PCR reads in MiXCR, keeping a single row per CDR3 protein. The sample includes hundreds of thousands of distinct CDR3 sequences, about a sixth of them seen just once. Specimen: peripheral blood mononuclear cells (PBMCs), collected at new diagnosis, from a patient treated with antithyroid drugs. Receptors were obtained from a female donor with Graves disease. Both conserved end residues are part of each CDR3. A D gene is named only where the DNA matches it firmly. A clone size is listed for some rows: how often the clone was seen (once, few, many), or a class if it is expanded.

TGTGCCACCCGACCGATGACGGCATCTAGAGAGACCCAGTACTTC	CATRPMTASRETQYF	.	few	TRBJ2-5	TRBV6-1
TGTGCCAGCAGCTTAGTCCAAGAGACCCAGTACTTC	CASSLVQETQYF	.	many	TRBJ2-5	TRBV7-9
TGTGCCAGCAGCTCACAGCGGGAGGGCCGCAATGAGCAGTTCTTC	CASSSQREGRNEQFF	TRBD2	few	TRBJ2-1	TRBV5-4
TGTGCCAGTAGGTCAGCGGGAGGATCCTACAATGAGCAGTTCTTC	CASRSAGGSYNEQFF	TRBD2	many	TRBJ2-1	TRBV19
TGTGCCAGCAGCAGAAGGGCGGGGACGGGTAACAATGAGCAGTTCTTC	CASSRRAGTGNNEQFF	.	many	TRBJ2-1	TRBV2
TGTGCCAGCAGTTTCGGCCTAGCGGGGGTTGGAGAGACCCAGTACTTC	CASSFGLAGVGETQYF	TRBD2	many	TRBJ2-5	TRBV12-3/TRBV12-4
TGTGCCACCAGTGATGAACAGGGGAGCACAGATACGCAGTATTTT	CATSDEQGSTDTQYF	TRBD1	many	TRBJ2-3	TRBV24-1
TGCGCCAGCAGCCCGGCCGTTTACAGTAATGAAAAACTGTTTTTT	CASSPAVYSNEKLFF	.	many	TRBJ1-4	TRBV4-3
TGTGCCAGCAGCTTGGGGGGGACCGGGACCGGTGCAGCCCAGCATTTT	CASSLGGTGTGAAQHF	.	.	TRBJ1-5	TRBV5-6
TGCAGCGTTGATTCCCCTAGCGACTCCTACAATGAGCAGTTCTTC	CSVDSPSDSYNEQFF	.	many	TRBJ2-1	TRBV29-1
TGTGCCAGCAGTTTATGGCAGGGGGAGAGGTATGGCTACACCTTC	CASSLWQGERYGYTF	TRBD1	many	TRBJ1-2	TRBV28
TGCCGAAAGGGTCCGGCGTCCTACGAGCAGTACTTC	CRKGPASYEQYF	.	many	TRBJ2-7	TRBV19
TGTGCCAGCAGTTTATATCAGGGGTCGGAGACCCAGTACTTC	CASSLYQGSETQYF	.	.	TRBJ2-5	TRBV27
TGCGCCAGCAGCCTATTTCATTTAGGCGGGGCTAGCGGCAATGAGCAGTCCTTC	CASSLFHLGGASGNEQSF	TRBD2	few	TRBJ2-1	TRBV5-1
TGTGCCAGCAGCCGGGGTTCGGGGTACGACACTGAAGCTTTCTTT	CASSRGSGYDTEAFF	.	.	TRBJ1-1	TRBV27
TGCGCCAGCAGCCAAGGGACTAGCGAAATCAATGAGCAGTTCTTC	CASSQGTSEINEQFF	TRBD2	.	TRBJ2-1	TRBV4-3
TGTGCCAGCAGTAGGGGGACAGGGTCCTTCCTTATCTCCTACGAGCAGTACTTC	CASSRGTGSFLISYEQYF	TRBD1	many	TRBJ2-7	TRBV2
TGTGCCAGCAGTGGACAGGTTGGATATAATTCACCCCTCCACTTT	CASSGQVGYNSPLHF	TRBD1	.	TRBJ1-6	TRBV27